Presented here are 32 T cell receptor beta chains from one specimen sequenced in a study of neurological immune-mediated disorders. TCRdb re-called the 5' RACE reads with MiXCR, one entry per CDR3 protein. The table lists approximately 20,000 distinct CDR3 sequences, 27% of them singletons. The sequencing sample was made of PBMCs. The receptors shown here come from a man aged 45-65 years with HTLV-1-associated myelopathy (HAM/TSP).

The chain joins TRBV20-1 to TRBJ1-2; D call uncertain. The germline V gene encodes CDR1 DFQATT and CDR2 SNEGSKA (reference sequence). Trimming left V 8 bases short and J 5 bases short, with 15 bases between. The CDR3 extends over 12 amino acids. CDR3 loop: CSSNALTYGYTF. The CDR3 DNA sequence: TGCAGTTCAAACGCCCTAACTTATGGCTACACCTTC.

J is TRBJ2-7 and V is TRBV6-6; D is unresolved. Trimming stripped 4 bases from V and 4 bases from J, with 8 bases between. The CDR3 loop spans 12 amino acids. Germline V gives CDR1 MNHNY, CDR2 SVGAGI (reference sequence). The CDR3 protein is CASSSGSYEQYF. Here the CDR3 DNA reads TGTGCCAGCAGTTCCGGCTCTTACGAGCAGTACTTC.

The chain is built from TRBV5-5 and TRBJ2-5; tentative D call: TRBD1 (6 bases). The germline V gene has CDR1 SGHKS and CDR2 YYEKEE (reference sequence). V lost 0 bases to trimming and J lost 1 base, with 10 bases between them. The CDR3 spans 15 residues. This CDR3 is CASSLAGVAQETQYF. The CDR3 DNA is TGTGCCAGCAGCTTGGCAGGGGTGGCCCAAGAGACCCAGTACTTC.

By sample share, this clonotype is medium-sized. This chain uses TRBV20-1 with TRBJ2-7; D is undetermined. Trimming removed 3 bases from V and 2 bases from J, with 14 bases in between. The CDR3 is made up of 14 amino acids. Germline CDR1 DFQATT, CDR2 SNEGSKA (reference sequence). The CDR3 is CSASRIASAYEQYF. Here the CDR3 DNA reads TGCAGTGCTAGTCGAATCGCGAGCGCCTACGAGCAGTACTTC.

This chain's CDR3 is CASVYRGSYTF. In DNA form, the CDR3 reads TGTGCCAGCGTTTACAGGGGGAGCTACACCTTC. The rearrangement links TRBV6-1 to TRBJ1-2; TRBD1 matches 8 bases. Germline V CDR1 and CDR2: MNHNS, SASEGT. The V and J ends lost 8 bases and 9 bases, in that order; junction bases with no gene match: 5. The CDR3 is made up of 11 amino acids.

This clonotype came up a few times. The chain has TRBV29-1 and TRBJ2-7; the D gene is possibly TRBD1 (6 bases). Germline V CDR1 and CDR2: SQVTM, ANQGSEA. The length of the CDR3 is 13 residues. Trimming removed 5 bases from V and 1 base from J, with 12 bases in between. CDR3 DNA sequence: TGCAGCGTTCTTCGGGACATGTCCTACGAGCAGTACTTC. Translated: CSVLRDMSYEQYF.

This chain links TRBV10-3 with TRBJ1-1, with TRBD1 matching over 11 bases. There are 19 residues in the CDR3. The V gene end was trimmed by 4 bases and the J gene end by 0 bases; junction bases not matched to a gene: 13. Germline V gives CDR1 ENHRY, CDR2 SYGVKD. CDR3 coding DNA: TGTGCCATCAGTGCCCCGGGACAGGGGGGTCCCCAGATGAACACTGAAGCTTTCTTT. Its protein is CAISAPGQGGPQMNTEAFF.

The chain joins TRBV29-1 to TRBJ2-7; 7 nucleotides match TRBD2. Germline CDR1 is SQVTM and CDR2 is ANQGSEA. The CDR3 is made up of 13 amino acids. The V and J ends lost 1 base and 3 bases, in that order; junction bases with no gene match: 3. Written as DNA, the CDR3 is TGCAGCGTTGAAGGTCGGGGGGTCTACGAGCAGTACTTC. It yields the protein CSVEGRGVYEQYF.

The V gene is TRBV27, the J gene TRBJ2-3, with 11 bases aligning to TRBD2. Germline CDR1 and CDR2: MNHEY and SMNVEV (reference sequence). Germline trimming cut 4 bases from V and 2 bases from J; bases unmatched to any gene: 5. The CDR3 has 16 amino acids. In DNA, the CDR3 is TGTGCCAGCAGTTCGACTAGCGGGGCCGCCACAGATACGCAGTATTTT. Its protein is CASSSTSGAATDTQYF.

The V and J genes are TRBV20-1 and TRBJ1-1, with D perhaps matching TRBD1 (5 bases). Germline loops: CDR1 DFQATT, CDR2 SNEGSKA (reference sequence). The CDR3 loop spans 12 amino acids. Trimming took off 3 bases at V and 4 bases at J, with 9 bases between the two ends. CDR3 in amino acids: CSASGGSTEAFF. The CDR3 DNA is TGCAGTGCTAGTGGGGGGAGCACTGAAGCTTTCTTT.

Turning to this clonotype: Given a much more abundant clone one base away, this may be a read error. The CDR3, as DNA: TGTGCCAGCAGCCCCTCGGGGGGAAGACGCAATAAGCCCCAGCATTTT. It codes for CASSPSGGRRNKPQHF. This chain joins TRBV25-1 and TRBJ1-5; TRBD1 is a possible D gene (5 bases). The CDR3 runs 16 residues. Germline-derived CDR1 and CDR2 are MGHDK and SYGVNS.

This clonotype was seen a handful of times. DNA of the CDR3: TGCGCCAGCAGCCTCTCAACAGGGTTGAGCACAGATACGCAGTATTTT. Amino acids: CASSLSTGLSTDTQYF. The chain employs TRBV5-1 and TRBJ2-3, with D possibly TRBD1 on 6 matching bases. V was pared by 4 bases and J by 0 bases, with 15 bases between. Germline CDR1 is SGHRS and CDR2 is YFSETQ. The CDR3 spans 16 residues.

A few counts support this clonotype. As DNA, the CDR3 is TGTGCCAGCGGAAACAGTTACAATGAGCAGTTCTTC. Protein sequence: CASGNSYNEQFF. The chain joins TRBV6-6 to TRBJ2-1; no clear D gene. The CDR3 consists of 12 residues. The V gene lost 8 bases and the J gene lost 4 bases, with 9 bases spanning the gap. Germline V gene data show CDR1 as MNHNY and CDR2 as SVGAGI (reference sequence).

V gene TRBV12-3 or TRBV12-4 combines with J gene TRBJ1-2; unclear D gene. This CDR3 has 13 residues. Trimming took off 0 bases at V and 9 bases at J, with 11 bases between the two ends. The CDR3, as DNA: TGTGCCAGCAGTTTAGCGGAGGAGGAGAGCTACACCTTC. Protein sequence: CASSLAEEESYTF.

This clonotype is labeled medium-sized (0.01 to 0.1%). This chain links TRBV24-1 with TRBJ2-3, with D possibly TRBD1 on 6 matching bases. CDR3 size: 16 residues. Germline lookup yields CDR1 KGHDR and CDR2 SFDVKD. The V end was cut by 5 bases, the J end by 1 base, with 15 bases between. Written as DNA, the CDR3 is TGTGCCACCAGTGCCCCTCCAGGGGTAGGCACAGATACGCAGTATTTT. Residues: CATSAPPGVGTDTQYF.

CDR3 nucleotides: TGCAGCCCTAGGGGGTCGGGACCCCTCAATGAGCAGTTCTTC. Translating it yields CSPRGSGPLNEQFF. The rearrangement joins TRBV20-1 to TRBJ2-1; D may be TRBD1 (6 bases). The CDR3 runs to 14 residues. Germline V gives CDR1 DFQATT, CDR2 SNEGSKA (reference sequence).

CDR3 nucleotides: TGTGCCAGCAGCCCCCTAGCGACGGTAACCGGGGAGCTGTTTTTT. It codes for CASSPLATVTGELFF. V is TRBV3-1 and J is TRBJ2-2; a weak D match, TRBD2 (6 bases). This CDR3 has 15 residues. CDR1 LGHDT and CDR2 YNNKEL come from the germline V gene (reference sequence). V dropped 4 bases and J dropped 5 bases, with 14 bases sitting between them.

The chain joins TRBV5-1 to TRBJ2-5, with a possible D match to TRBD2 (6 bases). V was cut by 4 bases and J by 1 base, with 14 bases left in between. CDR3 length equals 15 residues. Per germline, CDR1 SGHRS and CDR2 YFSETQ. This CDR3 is CASSRGGTSQETQYF. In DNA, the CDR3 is TGCGCCAGCAGCCGAGGTGGGACTTCCCAAGAGACCCAGTACTTC. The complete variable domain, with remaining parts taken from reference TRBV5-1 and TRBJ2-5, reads KAGVTQTPRYLIKTRGQQVTLSCSPISGHRSVSWYQQTPGQGLQFLFEYFSETQRNKGNFPGRFSGRQFSNSRSEMNVSTLELGDSALYLCASSRGGTSQETQYFGPGTRLLVL.

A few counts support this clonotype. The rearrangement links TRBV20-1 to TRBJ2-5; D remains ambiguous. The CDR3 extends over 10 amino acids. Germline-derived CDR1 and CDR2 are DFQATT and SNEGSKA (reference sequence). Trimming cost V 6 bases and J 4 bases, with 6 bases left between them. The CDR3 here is CSAWRETQYF. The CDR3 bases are TGCAGTGCATGGCGAGAGACCCAGTACTTC.

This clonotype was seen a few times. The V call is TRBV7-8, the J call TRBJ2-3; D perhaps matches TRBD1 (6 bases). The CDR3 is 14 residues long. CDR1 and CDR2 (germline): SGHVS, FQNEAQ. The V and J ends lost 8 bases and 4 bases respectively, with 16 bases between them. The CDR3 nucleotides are TGTGCCAGCCAAGGAGCAGGGGCTGCAGATACGCAGTATTTT. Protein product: CASQGAGAADTQYF.

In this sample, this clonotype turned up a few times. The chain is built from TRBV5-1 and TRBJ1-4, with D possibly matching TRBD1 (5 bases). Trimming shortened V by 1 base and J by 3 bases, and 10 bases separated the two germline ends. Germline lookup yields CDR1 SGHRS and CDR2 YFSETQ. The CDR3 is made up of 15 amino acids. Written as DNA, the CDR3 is TGCGCCAGCAGCTTGTCGGGGACGTCTAATGAAAAACTGTTTTTT. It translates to CASSLSGTSNEKLFF.

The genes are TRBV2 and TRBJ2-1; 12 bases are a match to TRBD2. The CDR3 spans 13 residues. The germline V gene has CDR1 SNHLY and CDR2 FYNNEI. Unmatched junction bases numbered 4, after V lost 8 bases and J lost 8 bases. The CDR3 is CASRTSGTYEQFF. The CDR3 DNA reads TGTGCCAGCCGGACTAGCGGGACCTATGAGCAGTTCTTC.

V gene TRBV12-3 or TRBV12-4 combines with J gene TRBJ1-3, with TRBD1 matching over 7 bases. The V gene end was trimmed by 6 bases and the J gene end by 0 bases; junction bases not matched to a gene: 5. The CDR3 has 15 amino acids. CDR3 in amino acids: CASRATGSSGNTIYF. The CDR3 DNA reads TGTGCCAGCAGAGCGACAGGGAGCTCTGGAAACACCATATATTTT.

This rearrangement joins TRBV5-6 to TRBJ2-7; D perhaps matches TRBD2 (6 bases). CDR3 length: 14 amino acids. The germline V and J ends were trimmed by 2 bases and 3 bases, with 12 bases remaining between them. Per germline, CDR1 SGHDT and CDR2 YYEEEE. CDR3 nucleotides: TGTGCCAGCAGCTTCGGGGACTGGCGCTACGAGCAGTACTTC. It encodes CASSFGDWRYEQYF.

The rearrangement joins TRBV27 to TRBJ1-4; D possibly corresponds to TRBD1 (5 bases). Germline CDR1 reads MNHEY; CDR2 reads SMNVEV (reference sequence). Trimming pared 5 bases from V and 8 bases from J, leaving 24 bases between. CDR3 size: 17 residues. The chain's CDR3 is CASSRMLSGSSKEKLFF. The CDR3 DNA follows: TGTGCCAGCAGTCGAATGCTTTCAGGGAGTTCGAAGGAAAAACTGTTTTTT.

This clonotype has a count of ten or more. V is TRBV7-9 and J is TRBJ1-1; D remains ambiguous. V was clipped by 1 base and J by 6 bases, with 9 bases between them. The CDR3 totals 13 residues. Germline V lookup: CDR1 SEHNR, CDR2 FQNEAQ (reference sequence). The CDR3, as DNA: TGTGCCAGCAGCTTAGACCGACGGCCTGAAGCTTTCTTT. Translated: CASSLDRRPEAFF.

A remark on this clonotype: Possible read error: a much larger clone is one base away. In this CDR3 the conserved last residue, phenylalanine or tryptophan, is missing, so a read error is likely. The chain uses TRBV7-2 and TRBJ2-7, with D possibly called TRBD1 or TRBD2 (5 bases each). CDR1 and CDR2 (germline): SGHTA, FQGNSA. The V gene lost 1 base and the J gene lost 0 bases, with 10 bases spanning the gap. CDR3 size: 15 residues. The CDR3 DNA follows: TGTGCCAGCAGCTTAGGGGGGACGGTCTCCTACGAGCAGTACATC. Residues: CASSLGGTVSYEQYI.

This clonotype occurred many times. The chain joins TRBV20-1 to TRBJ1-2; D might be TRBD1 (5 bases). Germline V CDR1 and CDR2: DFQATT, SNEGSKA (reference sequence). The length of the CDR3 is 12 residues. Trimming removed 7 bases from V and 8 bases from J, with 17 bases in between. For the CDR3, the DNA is TGCAGTGTTCGGGGGGAACGGCGCGGCTACACCTTC. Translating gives CSVRGERRGYTF.

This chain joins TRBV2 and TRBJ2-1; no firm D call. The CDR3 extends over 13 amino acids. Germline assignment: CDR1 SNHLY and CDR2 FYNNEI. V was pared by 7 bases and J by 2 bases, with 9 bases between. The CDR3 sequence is CASTRMAYNEQFF. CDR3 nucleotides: TGTGCCAGCACCAGAATGGCCTACAATGAGCAGTTCTTC.

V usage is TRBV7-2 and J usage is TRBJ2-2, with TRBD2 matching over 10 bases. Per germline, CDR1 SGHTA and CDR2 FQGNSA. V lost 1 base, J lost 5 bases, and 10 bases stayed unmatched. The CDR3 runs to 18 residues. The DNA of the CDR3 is TGTGCCAGCAGCTTAGTGCTAGCGGGGGCCCCAGGGACCGGGGAGCTGTTTTTT. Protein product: CASSLVLAGAPGTGELFF.

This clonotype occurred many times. CDR3 nucleotides: TGCAGTGCTAGATCCGGGACTAGCGGGATACCCTACGAGCAGTACTTC. The encoded protein is CSARSGTSGIPYEQYF. This chain connects TRBV20-1 to TRBJ2-7; 13 bases map to TRBD2. This CDR3 has 16 amino acids. Germline V gives CDR1 DFQATT, CDR2 SNEGSKA (reference sequence). Germline trimming cut 2 bases from V and 2 bases from J; bases unmatched to any gene: 6.

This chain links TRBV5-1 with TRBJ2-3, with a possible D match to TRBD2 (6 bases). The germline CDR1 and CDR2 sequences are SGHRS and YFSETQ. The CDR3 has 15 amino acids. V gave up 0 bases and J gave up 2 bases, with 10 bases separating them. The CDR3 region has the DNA TGCGCCAGCAGCTTGGTCGCGGGGCCCACAGATACGCAGTATTTT. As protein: CASSLVAGPTDTQYF.